Presented here are 6 T cell receptor beta chains from one specimen sequenced in a study of OX40 agonist ivuxolimab in advanced cancers. Clones were sequenced by immunoSEQ multiplex PCR, and TCRdb holds only the in-frame ones, with some missing. The table includes around 40,000 clones, around 80% detected once. Sequenced material: CD4+ or CD8+ T cells sorted from blood, taken in a trial of the OX40 agonist ivuxolimab. Receptors were obtained from an adult with an advanced solid tumor such as melanoma, head and neck, liver or kidney cancer.

V is TRBV6-5 and J is TRBJ1-4; TRBD1 is a possible D gene (5 bases). The germline V and J ends were trimmed by 6 bases and 8 bases, with 13 bases remaining between them. The CDR3 covers 13 residues. The germline V gene encodes CDR1 MNHEY and CDR2 SVGAGI. The DNA of the CDR3 is TGTGCCAGCAGCCTTCTCCGGGGGGAAAAACTGTTTTTT. This gives the protein CASSLLRGEKLFF.

The chain is built from TRBV4-1 and TRBJ2-7; 9 positions agree with TRBD1. CDR1 and CDR2 from the germline V gene are MGHRA and YSYEKL. The CDR3 runs to 16 residues. The J segment lost 6 bases and the V segment lost 5 bases, leaving 14 bases of the junction unmatched. The CDR3 DNA reads as TGCGCCAGCAGCTTTAAGGCCGGGACAGGGCGGTCCGAGCAGTACTTC. Protein product: CASSFKAGTGRSEQYF.

The J gene is TRBJ2-2, the V gene TRBV10-2; D is unclear. Deletions cut 8 bases from V and 4 bases from J, with 11 bases between. The germline V gene has CDR1 WSHSY and CDR2 SAAADI. This CDR3 spans 13 amino acids. The CDR3 sequence: CASLSAGTGELFF. The CDR3 nucleotides are TGCGCCAGCCTTTCGGCAGGCACCGGGGAGCTGTTTTTT.

The rearrangement joins TRBV5-6 to TRBJ2-7; no firm D call. The CDR3 has 13 residues. Germline CDR1 SGHDT, CDR2 YYEEEE. The V end lost 4 bases, the J end lost 0 bases, and 8 bases lay between the germline ends. The DNA for the CDR3 is TGTGCCAGCAGCCCCGACACCTCCTACGAGCAGTACTTC. As protein: CASSPDTSYEQYF.

The sample holds one count of this clone. The chain uses TRBV19 and TRBJ1-1, with a tentative D call TRBD1 (6 bases). The CDR3 loop spans 15 amino acids. Trimming shortened V by 7 bases and J by 0 bases, and 15 bases separated the two germline ends. Germline V gene data show CDR1 as LNHDA and CDR2 as SQIVND (reference sequence). The CDR3 DNA reads as TGTGCCAGTACCAGACAGGCAAACGTGAACACTGAAGCTTTCTTT. Amino acids: CASTRQANVNTEAFF.

J is TRBJ2-3 and V is TRBV11-2; D not certain. The CDR3 covers 15 residues. V was shortened by 1 base and J by 2 bases, with 10 bases between the two germline ends. Germline V gives CDR1 SGHAT, CDR2 FQNNGV. The CDR3 protein is CASSLASKNTDTQYF. DNA of the CDR3: TGTGCCAGCAGCTTAGCCAGCAAGAACACAGATACGCAGTATTTT.